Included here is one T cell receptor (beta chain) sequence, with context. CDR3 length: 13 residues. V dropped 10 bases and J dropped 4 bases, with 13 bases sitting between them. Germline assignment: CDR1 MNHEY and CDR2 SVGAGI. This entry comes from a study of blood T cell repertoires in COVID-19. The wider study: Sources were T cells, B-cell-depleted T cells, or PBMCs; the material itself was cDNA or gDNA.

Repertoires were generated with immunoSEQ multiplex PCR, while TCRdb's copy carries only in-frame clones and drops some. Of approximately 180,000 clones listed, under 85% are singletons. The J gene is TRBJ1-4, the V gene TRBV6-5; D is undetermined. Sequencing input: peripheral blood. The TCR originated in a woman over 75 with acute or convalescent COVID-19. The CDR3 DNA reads TGTGCCACCAGCGGTGCGAATAATGAAAAACTGTTTTTT. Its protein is CATSGANNEKLFF.